This is a list of T cell receptor beta chains from one sample in a study of blood T cell repertoires in COVID-19. Data came from immunoSEQ multiplex PCR; TCRdb stores just in-frame clones and leaves some out. The sample shows a few hundred thousand clones, roughly 87% of them seen only once. The source material was peripheral blood. These receptors were obtained from a man in his late teens or twenties with active or convalescent COVID-19. Each CDR3 is given with its conserved first and last residue. D genes are given only for firm matches.

TRBV6-5	TRBJ2-5	-	13	TGTGCCAGCAGGACAGGCATCCAAGAGACCCAGTACTTC	CASRTGIQETQYF
TRBV24-1	TRBJ1-2	TRBD1	14	TGTGCCACCAGTGGTCCGGACAGGGCCGGTGGCTACACCTTC	CATSGPDRAGGYTF
TRBV13	TRBJ2-1	-	15	TGTGCCAGCAGCTTAGGCAGGGAACCCTACAATGAGCAGTTCTTC	CASSLGREPYNEQFF
TRBV11-3	TRBJ1-1	TRBD1	15	TGTGCCAGCAGCGAGACAGGGGGCAGTAACACTGAAGCTTTCTTT	CASSETGGSNTEAFF
TRBV12-3/TRBV12-4	TRBJ2-1	TRBD1	13	TGTGCCAGCAGCAAGGGGGCCGGGTATGAGCAGTTCTTC	CASSKGAGYEQFF
TRBV5-1	TRBJ1-4	-	16	TGCGCCAGCAGAGTAGGGCAGGGAGGAACTAATGAAAAACTGTTTTTT	CASRVGQGGTNEKLFF
TRBV11-2	TRBJ2-7	-	14	TGTGCCAGCAGCTCCACTTTCGGAGGGCACGAGCAGTACTTC	CASSSTFGGHEQYF
TRBV19	TRBJ2-7	TRBD1	12	TGTGCCAGTGCAGCAGGGGGCTACGAGCAGTACTTC	CASAAGGYEQYF
TRBV7-2	TRBJ1-5	-	15	TGTGCCAGCAGCCCGGGAATTTATAGCAATCAGCCCCAGCATTTT	CASSPGIYSNQPQHF
TRBV3-1/TRBV3-2	TRBJ1-4	-	15	TGTGCCAGCAGCCAAGATCTACAGGGTCGAGAAAAACTGTTTTTT	CASSQDLQGREKLFF
TRBV27	TRBJ1-2	TRBD1	16	TGTGCCAGCAGTCCCACACCAGGGGGCGCTGACTATGGCTACACCTTC	CASSPTPGGADYGYTF
TRBV3-1/TRBV3-2	TRBJ1-1	TRBD1	14	TGTGCCAGCAGCCAGCCCGACAGGGACACTGAAGCTTTCTTT	CASSQPDRDTEAFF
TRBV9	TRBJ1-6	TRBD1	18	TGTGCCAGCAGCCTCGCGGACAGGATGACCTCCTATAATTCACCCCTCCACTTT	CASSLADRMTSYNSPLHF
TRBV3-1/TRBV3-2	TRBJ2-1	TRBD1	18	TGTGCCAGCTGCGCCGCTGTGGGGGCAGGGGGCGCGAACAATGAGCAGTTCTTC	CASCAAVGAGGANNEQFF
TRBV29-1	TRBJ2-2	TRBD2	15	TGCAGCGTGCCGGGGGGAGGGCCGGCCACCGGGGAGCTGTTTTTT	CSVPGGGPATGELFF
TRBV6-5	TRBJ2-3	TRBD2	14	TGTGCCACCTCGAGGGGACTAGCGACAGATACGCAGTATTTT	CATSRGLATDTQYF
TRBV7-9	TRBJ2-3	TRBD1	16	TGTGCCAGCAGCACGCGACAGGGGGCGCAGGCAGATACGCAGTATTTT	CASSTRQGAQADTQYF
TRBV6-5	TRBJ2-5	-	12	TGTGCCAGGCGGACAAGCCAAGAGACCCAGTACTTC	CARRTSQETQYF
TRBV6-5	TRBJ2-7	TRBD1	14	TGTGCCAGCATCCGGGACAGGGTGTCCTACGAGCAGTACTTC	CASIRDRVSYEQYF
TRBV5-1	TRBJ2-3	-	15	TGCGCCAGCAGCCTGGGCGGTAGCGGCACAGATACGCAGTATTTT	CASSLGGSGTDTQYF